Below are 6 T cell receptor beta chains sequenced from a single sample in a study of blood T cell repertoires in COVID-19 (TCRdb year 2020). Library creation used the immunoSEQ multiplex PCR assay. TCRdb re-hosts the immuneACCESS table, in-frame sequences only. Its copies lack some clones; in the studies checked, an unresolved V gene accounts for under half of them, and the cause for the rest is not known. Within this sample are under 15,000 clones, with around nine tenths of them counted one time only. The ten largest clones represent more than 2% of the sample. Sample: peripheral blood. These TCRs come from a human donor in a cohort sampled during active COVID-19.

The chain links TRBV5-8 to TRBJ1-4, with D unresolved. This CDR3 contains 16 residues. CDR1 is SGHTS, CDR2 YDEGEE, per germline. V was shortened by 3 bases and J by 0 bases, with 12 bases between the two germline ends. CDR3 sequence reads: CASSSGGSATNEKLFF. The CDR3 DNA reads as TGTGCCAGCAGCTCAGGAGGAAGTGCAACTAATGAAAAACTGTTTTTT.

This chain links TRBV5-1 with TRBJ1-2; the match to TRBD1 covers 7 bases. Germline V lookup: CDR1 SGHRS, CDR2 YFSETQ. The CDR3 length is 15 residues. Losses at the gene ends were 0 bases for V and 8 bases for J; bases not matched to a gene: 10. This CDR3 reads CASSLAGIAGGGYTF. Written as DNA, the CDR3 is TGCGCCAGCAGCTTGGCCGGCATTGCAGGGGGAGGCTACACCTTC.

The chain joins TRBV28 to TRBJ2-5; D is possibly TRBD1 (5 bases). The germline CDR1 and CDR2 sequences are MDHEN and SYDVKM. This CDR3 has 14 residues. The V and J ends lost 2 bases and 5 bases respectively, with 12 bases between them. Written as DNA, the CDR3 is TGTGCCAGCAGTTTAAGCGCAGGGTTGGAGACCCAGTACTTC. Translated: CASSLSAGLETQYF.

A few counts support this clone. V gene TRBV5-4 combines with J gene TRBJ2-3; D call uncertain. This CDR3 has 15 amino acids. Trimming cost V 0 bases and J 0 bases, with 8 bases left between them. CDR1 is SGHNT, CDR2 YYREEE, per germline (reference sequence). The CDR3 coding sequence is TGTGCCAGCAGCTTGGCAGGTCCTAGCACAGATACGCAGTATTTT. Protein product: CASSLAGPSTDTQYF.

The V call is TRBV4-1, the J call TRBJ2-3; possibly TRBD2 for D (6 bases). Germline V gives CDR1 MGHRA, CDR2 YSYEKL. The V and J ends lost 2 bases and 4 bases respectively, with 13 bases between them. The CDR3 extends over 15 amino acids. The CDR3 reads CASSQRAGSADTQYF. The CDR3, as DNA: TGCGCCAGCAGCCAAAGGGCGGGGAGCGCAGATACGCAGTATTTT.

This rearrangement joins TRBV12-3 or TRBV12-4 to TRBJ2-7; D is ambiguous. The ends were cut back, 1 base at V and 6 bases at J, with 7 bases in the middle. The CDR3 extends over 12 amino acids. CDR3 residues: CASSLGRVEQYF. The CDR3 DNA reads as TGTGCCAGCAGTTTAGGCCGGGTCGAGCAGTACTTC.